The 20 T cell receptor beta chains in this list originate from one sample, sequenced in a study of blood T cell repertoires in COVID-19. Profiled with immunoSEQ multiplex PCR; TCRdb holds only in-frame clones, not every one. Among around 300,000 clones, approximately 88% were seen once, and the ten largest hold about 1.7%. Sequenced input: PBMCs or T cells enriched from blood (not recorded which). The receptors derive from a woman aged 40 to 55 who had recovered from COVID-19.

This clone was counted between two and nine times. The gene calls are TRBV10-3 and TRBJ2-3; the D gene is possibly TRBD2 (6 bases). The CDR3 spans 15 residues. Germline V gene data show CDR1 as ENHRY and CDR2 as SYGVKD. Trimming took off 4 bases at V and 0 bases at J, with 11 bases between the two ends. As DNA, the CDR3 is TGTGCCATCAGTGCGGGAGAACTTAGCACAGATACGCAGTATTTT. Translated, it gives CAISAGELSTDTQYF.

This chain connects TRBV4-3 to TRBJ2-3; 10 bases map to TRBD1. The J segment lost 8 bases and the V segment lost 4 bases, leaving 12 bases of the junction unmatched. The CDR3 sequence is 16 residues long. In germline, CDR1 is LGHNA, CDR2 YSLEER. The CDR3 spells CASSPRGTGESATQYF. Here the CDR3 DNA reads TGCGCCAGCAGCCCAAGGGGGACAGGGGAAAGTGCTACGCAGTATTTT.

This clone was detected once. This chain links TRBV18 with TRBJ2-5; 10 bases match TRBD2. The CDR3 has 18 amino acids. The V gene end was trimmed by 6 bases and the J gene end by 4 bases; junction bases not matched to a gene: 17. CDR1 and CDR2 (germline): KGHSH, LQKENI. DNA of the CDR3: TGTGCCAGCTCCCATTACGGAATCAGCGGGAGGGGATCAGAGACCCAGTACTTC. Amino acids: CASSHYGISGRGSETQYF.

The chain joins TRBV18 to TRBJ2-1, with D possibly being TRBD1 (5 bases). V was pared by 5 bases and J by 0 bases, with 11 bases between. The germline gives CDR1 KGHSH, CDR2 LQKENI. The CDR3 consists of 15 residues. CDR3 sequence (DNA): TGTGCCAGCTCATCTCAGGGTCGCTCCTACAATGAGCAGTTCTTC. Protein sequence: CASSSQGRSYNEQFF.

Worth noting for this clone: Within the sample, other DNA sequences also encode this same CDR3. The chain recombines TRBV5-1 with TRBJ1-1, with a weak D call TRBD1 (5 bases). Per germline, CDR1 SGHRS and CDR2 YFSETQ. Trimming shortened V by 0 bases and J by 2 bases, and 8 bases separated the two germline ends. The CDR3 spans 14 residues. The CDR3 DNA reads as TGCGCCAGCAGCTTGGCGACAGCCAACACTGAAGCTTTCTTT. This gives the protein CASSLATANTEAFF. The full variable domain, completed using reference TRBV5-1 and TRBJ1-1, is KAGVTQTPRYLIKTRGQQVTLSCSPISGHRSVSWYQQTPGQGLQFLFEYFSETQRNKGNFPGRFSGRQFSNSRSEMNVSTLELGDSALYLCASSLATANTEAFFGQGTRLTVV.

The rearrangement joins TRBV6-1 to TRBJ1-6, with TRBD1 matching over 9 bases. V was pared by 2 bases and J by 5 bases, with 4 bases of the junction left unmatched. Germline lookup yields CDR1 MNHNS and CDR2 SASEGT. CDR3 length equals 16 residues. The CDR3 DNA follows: TGTGCCAGCAGTGAAACAGGGGGCGCCCATAATTCACCCCTCCACTTT. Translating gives CASSETGGAHNSPLHF.

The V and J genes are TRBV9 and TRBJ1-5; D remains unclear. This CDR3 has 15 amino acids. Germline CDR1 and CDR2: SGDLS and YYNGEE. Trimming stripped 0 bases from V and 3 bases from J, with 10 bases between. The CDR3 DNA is TGTGCCAGCAGCGTAGACGGGGTTCTCAATCAGCCCCAGCATTTT. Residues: CASSVDGVLNQPQHF.

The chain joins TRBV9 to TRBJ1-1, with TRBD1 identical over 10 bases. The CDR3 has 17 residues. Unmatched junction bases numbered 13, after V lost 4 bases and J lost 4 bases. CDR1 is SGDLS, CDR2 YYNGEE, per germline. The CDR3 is CASSPTPTGGYSTEAFF. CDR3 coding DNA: TGTGCCAGCAGCCCAACCCCGACAGGGGGCTATAGCACTGAAGCTTTCTTT.

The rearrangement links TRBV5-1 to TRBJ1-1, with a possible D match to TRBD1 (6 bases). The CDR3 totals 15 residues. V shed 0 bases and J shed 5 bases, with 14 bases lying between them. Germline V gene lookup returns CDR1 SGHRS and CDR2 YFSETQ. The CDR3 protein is CASSLAEGGRTEAFF. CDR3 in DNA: TGCGCCAGCAGCTTGGCGGAAGGGGGTAGGACTGAAGCTTTCTTT.

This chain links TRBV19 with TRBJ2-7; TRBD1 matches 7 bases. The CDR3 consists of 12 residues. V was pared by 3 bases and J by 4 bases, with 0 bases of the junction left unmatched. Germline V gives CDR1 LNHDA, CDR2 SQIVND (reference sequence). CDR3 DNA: TGTGCCAGTAGTATGGACAGGTACGAGCAGTACTTC. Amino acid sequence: CASSMDRYEQYF.

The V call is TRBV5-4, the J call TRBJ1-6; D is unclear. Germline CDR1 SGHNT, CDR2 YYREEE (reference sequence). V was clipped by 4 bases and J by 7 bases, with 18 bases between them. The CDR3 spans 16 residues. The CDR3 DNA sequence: TGTGCCAGCAGCACTGCCGGGCACGGAGGAAATTCACCCCTCCACTTT. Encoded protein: CASSTAGHGGNSPLHF.

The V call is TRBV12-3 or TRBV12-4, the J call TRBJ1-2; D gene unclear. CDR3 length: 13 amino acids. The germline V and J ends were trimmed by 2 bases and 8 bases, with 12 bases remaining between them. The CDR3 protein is CASSLRVVRGYTF. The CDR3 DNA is TGTGCCAGCAGTTTACGGGTTGTTCGAGGCTACACCTTC.

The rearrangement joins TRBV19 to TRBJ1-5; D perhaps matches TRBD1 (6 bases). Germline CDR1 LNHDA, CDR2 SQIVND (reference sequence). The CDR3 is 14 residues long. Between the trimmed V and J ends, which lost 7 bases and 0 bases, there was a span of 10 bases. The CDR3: CASTWTVSNQPQHF. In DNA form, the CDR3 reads TGTGCCAGTACGTGGACAGTTAGCAATCAGCCCCAGCATTTT.

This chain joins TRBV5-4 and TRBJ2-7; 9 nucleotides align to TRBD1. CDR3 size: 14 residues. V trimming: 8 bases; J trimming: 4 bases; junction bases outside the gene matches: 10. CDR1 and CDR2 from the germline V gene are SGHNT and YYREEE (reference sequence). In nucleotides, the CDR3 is TGTGCCAGTTCTCCCGGGACAGGGATATACGAGCAGTACTTC. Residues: CASSPGTGIYEQYF. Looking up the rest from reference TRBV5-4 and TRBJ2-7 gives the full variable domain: ETGVTQSPTHLIKTRGQQVTLRCSSQSGHNTVSWYQQALGQGPQFIFQYYREEENGRGNFPPRFSGLQFPNYSSELNVNALELDDSALYLCASSPGTGIYEQYFGPGTRLTVT.

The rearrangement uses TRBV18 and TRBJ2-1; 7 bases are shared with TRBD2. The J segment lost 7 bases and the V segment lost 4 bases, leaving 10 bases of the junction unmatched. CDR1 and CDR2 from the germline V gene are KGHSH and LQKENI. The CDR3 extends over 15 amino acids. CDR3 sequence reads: CASSLNRREGNEQFF. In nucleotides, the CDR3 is TGTGCCAGCTCACTAAACAGAAGGGAGGGGAATGAGCAGTTCTTC.

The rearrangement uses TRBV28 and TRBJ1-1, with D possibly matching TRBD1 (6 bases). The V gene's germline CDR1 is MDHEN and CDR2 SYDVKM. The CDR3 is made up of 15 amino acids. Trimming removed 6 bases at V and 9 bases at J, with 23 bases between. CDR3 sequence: CASREGGLGEFQAFF. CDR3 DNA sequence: TGTGCCAGCAGGGAGGGGGGGCTCGGAGAATTTCAAGCTTTCTTT.

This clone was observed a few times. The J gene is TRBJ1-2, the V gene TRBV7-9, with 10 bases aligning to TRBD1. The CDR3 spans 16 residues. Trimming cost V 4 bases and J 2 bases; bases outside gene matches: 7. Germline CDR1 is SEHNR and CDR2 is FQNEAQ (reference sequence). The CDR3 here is CASSSAPGQGNYGYTF. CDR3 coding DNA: TGTGCCAGCAGCTCAGCGCCGGGACAGGGGAACTATGGCTACACCTTC.

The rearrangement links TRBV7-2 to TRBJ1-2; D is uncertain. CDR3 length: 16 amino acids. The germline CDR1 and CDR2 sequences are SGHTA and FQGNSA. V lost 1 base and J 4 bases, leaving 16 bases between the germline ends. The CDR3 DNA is TGTGCCAGCAGCTTAGGTGGCACCTTATCTTCCTATGGCTACACCTTC. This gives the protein CASSLGGTLSSYGYTF.

The CDR3 reads CASSPLGQGNEKLFF. In nucleotides, the CDR3 is TGTGCCAGCTCACCACTGGGACAGGGTAATGAAAAACTGTTTTTT. The V gene is TRBV18, the J gene TRBJ1-4; 9 nucleotides agree with TRBD1. The CDR3 contains 15 residues. The germline gives CDR1 KGHSH, CDR2 LQKENI. The V gene end was trimmed by 1 base and the J gene end by 4 bases; junction bases not matched to a gene: 1.

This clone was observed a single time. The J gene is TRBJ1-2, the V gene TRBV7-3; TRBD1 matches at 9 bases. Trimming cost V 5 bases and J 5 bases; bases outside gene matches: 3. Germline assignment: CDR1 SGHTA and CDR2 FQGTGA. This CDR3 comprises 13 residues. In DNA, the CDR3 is TGTGCCAGCAGCCCCGGGACAGGGTATGGCTACACCTTC. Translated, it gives CASSPGTGYGYTF.